This entry is about one T cell receptor beta chain. This is likely a read error, given that the CDR3 carries no conserved phenylalanine or tryptophan at its end. This entry comes from a study of CD8+CD57+ T cells in acquired aplastic anemia. Study in general: Quantities of DNA derived from sorted CD4+ and CD8+ cells averaged approximately 3.3 ug.

Germline-derived CDR1 and CDR2 are DFQATT and SNEGSKA (reference sequence). This CDR3 has 14 residues. Genomic DNA, serving as template, underwent TCR beta VDJ and CDR3 profiling. TCRdb called the reads again in MiXCR, with one record for every CDR3 protein. Of around 250,000 distinct CDR3 sequences listed, approximately 55% were seen once; the top ten hold less than 9.5%. The sequenced sample consisted of sorted CD4+, CD8+, or CD8+CD57+ T cells (not recorded which) from PBMCs. This sequence was found in a human donor with severe aplastic anemia or a healthy control (not recorded which). The chain joins TRBV20-1 to TRBJ2-2; D is undetermined. CDR3 amino acids: CSARAAVNAGELFC. DNA of the CDR3: TGCAGTGCTAGAGCGGCGGTGAACGCCGGGGAGCTGTTTTGT.